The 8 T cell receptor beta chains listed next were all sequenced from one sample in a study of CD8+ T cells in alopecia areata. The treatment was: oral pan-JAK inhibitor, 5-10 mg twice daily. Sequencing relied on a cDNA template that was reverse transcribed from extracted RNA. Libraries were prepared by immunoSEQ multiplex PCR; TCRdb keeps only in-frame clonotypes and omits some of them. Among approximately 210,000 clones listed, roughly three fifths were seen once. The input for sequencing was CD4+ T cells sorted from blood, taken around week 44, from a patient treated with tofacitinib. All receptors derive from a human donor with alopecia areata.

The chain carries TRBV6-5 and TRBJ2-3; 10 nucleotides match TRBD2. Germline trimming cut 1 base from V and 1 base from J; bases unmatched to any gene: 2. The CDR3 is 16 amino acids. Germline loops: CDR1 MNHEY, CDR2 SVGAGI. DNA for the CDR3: TGTGCCAGCAGTTACTTTGGGACTAGCGGCACAGATACGCAGTATTTT. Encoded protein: CASSYFGTSGTDTQYF.

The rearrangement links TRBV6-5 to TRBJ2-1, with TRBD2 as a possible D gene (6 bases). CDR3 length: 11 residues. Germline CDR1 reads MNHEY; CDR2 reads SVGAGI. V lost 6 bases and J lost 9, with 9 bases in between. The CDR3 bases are TGTGCCAGCAGGTCGGGGGTTGAGCAGTTCTTC. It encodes CASRSGVEQFF.

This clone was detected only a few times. The DNA for the CDR3 is TGCAGCACCTCGACGGAGGGGAGGGGAATGAACACTGAAGCTTTCTTT. Protein sequence: CSTSTEGRGMNTEAFF. The rearrangement links TRBV29-1 to TRBJ1-1, with a possible D match to TRBD1 (5 bases). This CDR3 has 16 residues. Germline V CDR1 and CDR2: SQVTM, ANQGSEA. The V end was cut by 8 bases, the J end by 0 bases, with 22 bases between.

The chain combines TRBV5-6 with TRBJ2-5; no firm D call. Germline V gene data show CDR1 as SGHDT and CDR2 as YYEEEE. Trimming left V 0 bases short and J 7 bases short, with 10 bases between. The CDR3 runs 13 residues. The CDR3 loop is CASSLGPDGTQYF. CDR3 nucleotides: TGTGCCAGCAGCTTGGGTCCCGACGGGACCCAGTACTTC.

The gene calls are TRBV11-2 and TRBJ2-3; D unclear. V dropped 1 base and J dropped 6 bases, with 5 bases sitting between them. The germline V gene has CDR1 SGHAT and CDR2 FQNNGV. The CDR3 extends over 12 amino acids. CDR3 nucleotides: TGTGCCAGCAGCTTAGCAGCGGATACGCAGTATTTT. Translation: CASSLAADTQYF.

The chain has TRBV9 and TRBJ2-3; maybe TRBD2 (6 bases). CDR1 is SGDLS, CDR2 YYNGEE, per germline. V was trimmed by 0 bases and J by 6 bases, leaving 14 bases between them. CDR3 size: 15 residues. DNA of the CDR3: TGTGCCAGCAGCGTAGATCAGACTAGTTGGGATACGCAGTATTTT. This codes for CASSVDQTSWDTQYF.

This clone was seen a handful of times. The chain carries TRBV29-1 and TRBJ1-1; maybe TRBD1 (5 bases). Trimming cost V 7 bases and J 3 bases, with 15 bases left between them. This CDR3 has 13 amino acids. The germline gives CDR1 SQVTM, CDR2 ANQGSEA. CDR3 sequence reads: CSAVAGSDTEAFF. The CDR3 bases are TGCAGCGCCGTTGCAGGGTCGGACACTGAAGCTTTCTTT.

In DNA form, the CDR3 reads TGCGCCAGCAGCCAGATCCAGGGAGACATTCAGTACTTC. Its protein product is CASSQIQGDIQYF. The gene calls are TRBV4-1 and TRBJ2-4; D is possibly TRBD1 or TRBD2 (5 bases each). Germline values: CDR1 MGHRA, CDR2 YSYEKL. CDR3 size: 13 residues. Trimming took off 3 bases at V and 8 bases at J, with 11 bases between the two ends.